This T cell receptor beta chain came from a study of CD8+CD57+ T cells in acquired aplastic anemia. The wider study: The sorted CD4+ and CD8+ cells yielded an average around 3.2 ug of DNA.

CDR3 length equals 14 residues. The germline gives CDR1 LNHDA, CDR2 SQIVND (reference sequence). V lost 5 bases to trimming and J lost 4 bases; unmatched junction nucleotides: 7. TCR beta VDJ combinations and CDR3 sequences were profiled from genomic DNA. One entry per CDR3 protein, called by TCRdb with MiXCR from the reads. The sample carries some 170,000 distinct CDR3 sequences, 40% to 55% recorded once. In patients chosen for sequencing, flow cytometry had shown CD8+CD57+ cell expansion. The enrolled patients all had severe acquired aplastic anemia. The receptor comes from a human donor with aplastic anemia. The chain joins TRBV19 to TRBJ1-1, with 7 positions matching TRBD1. Sequencing used sorted CD4+, CD8+, or CD8+CD57+ T cells (not recorded which) from PBMCs. CDR3 in DNA: TGTGCCAGTAGTCCCGAGACAGGGACCACTGAAGCTTTCTTT. Translated, it gives CASSPETGTTEAFF. Looking up the rest from reference TRBV19 and TRBJ1-1 gives the full variable domain: DGGITQSPKYLFRKEGQNVTLSCEQNLNHDAMYWYRQDPGQGLRLIYYSQIVNDFQKGDIAEGYSVSREKKESFPLTVTSAQKNPTAFYLCASSPETGTTEAFFGQGTRLTVV.